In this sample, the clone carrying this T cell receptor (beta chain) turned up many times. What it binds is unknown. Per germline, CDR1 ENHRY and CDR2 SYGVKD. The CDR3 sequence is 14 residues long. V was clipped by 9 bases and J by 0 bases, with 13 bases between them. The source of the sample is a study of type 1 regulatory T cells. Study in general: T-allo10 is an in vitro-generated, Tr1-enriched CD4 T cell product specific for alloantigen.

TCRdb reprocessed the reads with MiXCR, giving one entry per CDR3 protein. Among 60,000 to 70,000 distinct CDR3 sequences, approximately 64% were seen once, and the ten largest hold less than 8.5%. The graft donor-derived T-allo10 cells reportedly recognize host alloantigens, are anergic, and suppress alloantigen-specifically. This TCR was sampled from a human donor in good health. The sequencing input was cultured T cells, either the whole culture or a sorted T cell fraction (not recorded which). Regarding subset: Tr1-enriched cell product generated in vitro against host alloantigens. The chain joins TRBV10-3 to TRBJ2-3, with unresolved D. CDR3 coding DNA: TGTGCCATAAAAGGAGCTGTAAGCACAGATACGCAGTATTTT. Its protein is CAIKGAVSTDTQYF.